This T cell receptor beta chain stems from a study of human T cells and chemical hapten exposure. Time point noted: patch test 2, 6 weeks after DPC sensitization. Sample treatment: therapeutic diphenylcyclopropenone sensitization with weekly scalp DPC. TCRdb called the RACE reads again in MiXCR, with one record for every CDR3 protein. The data hold tens of thousands of distinct CDR3 sequences, with around a tenth observed a single time. Here the sequenced sample was whole blood, taken in connection with sensitization to the hapten diphenylcyclopropenone (DPC). This TCR came from a man aged 25 to 45 with alopecia areata. Some clones in this sample may be carry-over from other donors' samples.

CDR3 region: CSARDPGGVEKLFF. The CDR3 bases are TGCAGTGCTAGAGATCCAGGGGGCGTTGAAAAACTGTTTTTT. The rearrangement joins TRBV20-1 to TRBJ1-4; TRBD1 matches 8 bases. CDR3 length equals 14 residues. J lost 7 bases, V lost 0 bases, and 4 bases had no gene match. Germline CDR1 and CDR2: DFQATT and SNEGSKA (reference sequence).